Listed below are T cell receptor beta chains from one sample, sequenced in a study of blood T cell repertoires in COVID-19. Produced via immunoSEQ multiplex PCR; TCRdb's table is partial and in-frame only. Here the sample spans 150,000 to 200,000 clones, 80% being singletons. The sequenced sample consisted of PBMCs or T cells enriched from blood (not recorded which). The origin of the receptors is a man aged 35-49 years who had recovered from COVID-19. Both conserved end residues are part of each CDR3. A D gene is named only where the DNA matches it firmly. The size of a clone is reported for some rows only, either as once, few or many, or as a class for expanded clones.

D | J | V | size | DNA | CDR3
TRBD1 | TRBJ1-2 | TRBV4-2 | NA | TGTGGCAGCAGCGACTCGGGACAGGGAACAAGTGGCTACACCTTC | CGSSDSGQGTSGYTF
TRBD1 | TRBJ1-2 | TRBV5-5 | NA | TGTGCCAGCAGGTCGGGACAGAGCTATGGCTACACCTTC | CASRSGQSYGYTF
TRBD1 | TRBJ1-1 | TRBV19 | NA | TGTGCCAGTAGGGCGACAGGGACCACTGAAGCTTTCTTT | CASRATGTTEAFF
NA | TRBJ1-5 | TRBV7-8 | NA | TGTGCCAGCAGCTTAGAGGTTTGGGGAGAGAGTAGCAATCAGCCCCAGCATTTT | CASSLEVWGESSNQPQHF
TRBD1 | TRBJ2-7 | TRBV19 | NA | TGTGCCAGTACCATCGGGACAGGGCCTTACGAGCAGTACTTC | CASTIGTGPYEQYF
TRBD1 | TRBJ1-2 | TRBV6-5 | few | TGTGCCAGCGACCCGACAGGGAACTATGGCTACACCTTC | CASDPTGNYGYTF
NA | TRBJ1-1 | TRBV7-3 | few | TGTGCCAGCAGCCCGCAGGGGAACACTGAAGCTTTCTTT | CASSPQGNTEAFF
NA | TRBJ2-1 | TRBV2 | NA | TGTGCCAGCAGTGCGCTAGCGAGCTCCTACAATGAGCAGTTCTTC | CASSALASSYNEQFF
TRBD1 | TRBJ1-3 | TRBV2 | NA | TGTGCCAGCAGAGAACGGACAGGGCGGGAAAACACCATATATTTT | CASRERTGRENTIYF
NA | TRBJ1-4 | TRBV9 | NA | TGTGCCAGCAGCGTAGGAACAGGGCAACGTCAAGAAAAACTGTTTTTT | CASSVGTGQRQEKLFF
TRBD1 | TRBJ2-3 | TRBV5-1 | NA | TGCGCCAGCAGCGCTGGACAGGGCTGCACAGATACGCAGTATTTT | CASSAGQGCTDTQYF
TRBD1 | TRBJ1-2 | TRBV3-1/TRBV3-2 | NA | TGTGCCAGCAGCCAAGCTGCGACAGGGACAGGCTACACCTTC | CASSQAATGTGYTF
NA | TRBJ2-7 | TRBV5-5 | NA | TGTGCCAGCAGCCCCTACGAGATTGGCGAGCAGTACTTC | CASSPYEIGEQYF
NA | TRBJ2-7 | TRBV9 | once | TGTGCCAGCAGCGGGCCCTCCTACGAGCAGTACTTC | CASSGPSYEQYF
NA | TRBJ1-2 | TRBV14 | few | TGTGCCAGCAGCCAAGATAATGAGGTACTGTGCTATGGCTACACCTTC | CASSQDNEVLCYGYTF
NA | TRBJ2-5 | TRBV14 | few | TGTGCCAGCAGCCAACTCGGGGAGACCCAGTACTTC | CASSQLGETQYF
NA | TRBJ2-3 | TRBV11-1 | NA | TGTGCCAGCAGGGGGCCGGGACTTAGCACAGATACGCAGTATTTT | CASRGPGLSTDTQYF
NA | TRBJ1-2 | TRBV2 | NA | TGTGCCAGCAGTGAAGCGCTTCAGGGGTTCTATGGCTACACCTTC | CASSEALQGFYGYTF
NA | TRBJ2-3 | TRBV6-4 | NA | TGTGCCAGCAGTCCCAGGACAGCCCGTGGCACAGATACGCAGTATTTT | CASSPRTARGTDTQYF
NA | TRBJ2-5 | TRBV5-4 | NA | TGTGCCAGCAGCCTCTCCTCAGAGACCCAGTACTTC | CASSLSSETQYF